The sequence of this TCR beta chain was determined in a study of blood T cell repertoires in COVID-19. Study in general: The origin of the acute and convalescent COVID-19 samples was the United States, Italy and Spain. Nucleic acid was either cDNA or gDNA, and it came from T cells, B-cell-depleted T cells, or PBMCs.

The authors' processing: Reference gene primer amplification yielded estimated nucleated cell counts. Libraries were prepared by immunoSEQ multiplex PCR; TCRdb keeps only in-frame clonotypes and omits some of them. V and J calls and clone size are as listed in that table; D and trimming were resolved from the DNA. Here the sample spans approximately 220,000 clones, more than 75% being singletons. This sequence originates from a man aged 55 to 69 who had recovered from COVID-19. The sample comprised peripheral blood.

The CDR3, as DNA: TGTGCCAGCAGCGTAGGTATAGCGGGGGGGGTGGAGACCCAGTACTTC. It translates to CASSVGIAGGVETQYF. V is TRBV9 and J is TRBJ2-5; 11 positions agree with TRBD2. The germline V gene has CDR1 SGDLS and CDR2 YYNGEE. The CDR3 spans 16 residues. The trim removed 0 bases at V and 5 bases at J, leaving 6 bases unmatched.